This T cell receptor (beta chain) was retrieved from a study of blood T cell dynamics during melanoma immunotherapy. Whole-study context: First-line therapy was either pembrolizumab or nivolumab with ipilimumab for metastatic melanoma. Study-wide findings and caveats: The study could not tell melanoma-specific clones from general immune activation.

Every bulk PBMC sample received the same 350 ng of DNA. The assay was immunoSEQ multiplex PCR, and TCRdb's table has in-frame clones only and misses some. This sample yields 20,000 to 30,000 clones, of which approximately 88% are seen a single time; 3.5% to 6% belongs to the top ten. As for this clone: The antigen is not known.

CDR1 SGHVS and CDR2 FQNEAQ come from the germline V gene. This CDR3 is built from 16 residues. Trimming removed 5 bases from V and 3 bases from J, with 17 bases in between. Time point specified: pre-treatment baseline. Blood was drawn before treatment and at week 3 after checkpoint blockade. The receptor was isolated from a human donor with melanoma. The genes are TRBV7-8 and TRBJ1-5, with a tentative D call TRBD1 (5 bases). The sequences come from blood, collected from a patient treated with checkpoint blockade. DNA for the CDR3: TGTGCCAGCAGCCTATCCGGGGCAGGCATCAATCAGCCCCAGCATTTT. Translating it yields CASSLSGAGINQPQHF.